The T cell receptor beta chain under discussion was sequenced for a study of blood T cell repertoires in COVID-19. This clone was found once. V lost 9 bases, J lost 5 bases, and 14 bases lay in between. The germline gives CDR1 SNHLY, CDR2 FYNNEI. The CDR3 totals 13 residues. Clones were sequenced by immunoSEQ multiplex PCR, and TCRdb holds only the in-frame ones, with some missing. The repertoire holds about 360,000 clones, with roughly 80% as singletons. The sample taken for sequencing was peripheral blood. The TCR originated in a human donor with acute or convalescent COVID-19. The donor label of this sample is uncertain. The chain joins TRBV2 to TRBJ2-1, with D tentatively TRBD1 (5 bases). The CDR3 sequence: CASKTGWDNEQFF. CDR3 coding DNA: TGTGCCAGTAAAACAGGATGGGACAATGAGCAGTTCTTC. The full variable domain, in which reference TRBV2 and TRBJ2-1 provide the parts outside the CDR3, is EPEVTQTPSHQVTQMGQEVILRCVPISNHLYFYWYRQILGQKVEFLVSFYNNEISEKSEIFDDQFSVERPDGSNFTLKIRSTKLEDSAMYFCASKTGWDNEQFFGPGTRLTVL.